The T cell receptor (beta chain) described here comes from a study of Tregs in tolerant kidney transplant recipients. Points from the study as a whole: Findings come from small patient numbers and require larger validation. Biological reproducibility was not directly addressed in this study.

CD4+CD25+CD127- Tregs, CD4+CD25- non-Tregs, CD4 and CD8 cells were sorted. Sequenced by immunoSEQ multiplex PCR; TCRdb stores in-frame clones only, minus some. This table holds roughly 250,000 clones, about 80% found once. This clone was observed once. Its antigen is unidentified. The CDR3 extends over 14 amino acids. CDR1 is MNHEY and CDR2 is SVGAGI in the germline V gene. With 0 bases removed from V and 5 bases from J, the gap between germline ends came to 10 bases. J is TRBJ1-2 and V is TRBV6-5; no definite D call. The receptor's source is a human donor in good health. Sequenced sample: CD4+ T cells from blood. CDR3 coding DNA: TGTGCCAGCAGTTACTCGAAACAGAATTATGGCTACACCTTC. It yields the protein CASSYSKQNYGYTF.